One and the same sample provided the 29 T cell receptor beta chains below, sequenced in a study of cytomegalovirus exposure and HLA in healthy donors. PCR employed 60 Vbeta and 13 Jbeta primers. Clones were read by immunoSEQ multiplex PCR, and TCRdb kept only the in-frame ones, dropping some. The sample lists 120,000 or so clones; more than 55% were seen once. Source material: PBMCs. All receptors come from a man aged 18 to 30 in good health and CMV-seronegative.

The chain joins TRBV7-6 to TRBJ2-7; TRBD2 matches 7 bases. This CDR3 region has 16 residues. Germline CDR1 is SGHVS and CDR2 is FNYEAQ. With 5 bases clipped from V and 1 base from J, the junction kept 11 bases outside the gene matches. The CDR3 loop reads CASSRKIGGGSYEQYF. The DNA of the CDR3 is TGTGCCAGCAGCCGAAAGATCGGGGGAGGGTCCTACGAGCAGTACTTC.

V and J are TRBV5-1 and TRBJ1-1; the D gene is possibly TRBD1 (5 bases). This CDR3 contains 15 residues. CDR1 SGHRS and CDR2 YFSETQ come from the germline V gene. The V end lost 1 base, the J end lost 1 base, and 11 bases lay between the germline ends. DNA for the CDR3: TGCGCCAGCAGCTTGACAGGTCGGCCGAACACTGAAGCTTTCTTT. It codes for CASSLTGRPNTEAFF.

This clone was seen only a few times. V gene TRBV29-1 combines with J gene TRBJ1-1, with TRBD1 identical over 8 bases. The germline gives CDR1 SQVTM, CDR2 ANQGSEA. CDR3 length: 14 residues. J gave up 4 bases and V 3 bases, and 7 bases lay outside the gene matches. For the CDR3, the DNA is TGCAGCGTTGACACAGGGGGAAGGGGCACTGAAGCTTTCTTT. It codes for CSVDTGGRGTEAFF. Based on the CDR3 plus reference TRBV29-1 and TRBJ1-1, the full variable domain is SAVISQKPSRDICQRGTSLTIQCQVDSQVTMMFWYRQQPGQSLTLIATANQGSEATYESGFVIDKFPISRPNLTFSTLTVSNMSPEDSSIYLCSVDTGGRGTEAFFGQGTRLTVV.

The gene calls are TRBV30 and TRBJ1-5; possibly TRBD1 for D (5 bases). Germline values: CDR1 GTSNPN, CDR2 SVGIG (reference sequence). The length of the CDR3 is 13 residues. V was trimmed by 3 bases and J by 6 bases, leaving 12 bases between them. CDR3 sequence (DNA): TGTGCCTGGAGCAGGGTGGGTAGTCAGCCCCAGCATTTT. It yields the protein CAWSRVGSQPQHF.

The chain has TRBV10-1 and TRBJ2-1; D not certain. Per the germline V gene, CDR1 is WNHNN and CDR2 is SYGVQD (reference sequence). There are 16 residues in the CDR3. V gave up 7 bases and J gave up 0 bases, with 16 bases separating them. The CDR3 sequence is CASTSRVSASYNEQFF. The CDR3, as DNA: TGCGCCAGCACCTCCCGGGTTTCAGCCTCCTACAATGAGCAGTTCTTC.

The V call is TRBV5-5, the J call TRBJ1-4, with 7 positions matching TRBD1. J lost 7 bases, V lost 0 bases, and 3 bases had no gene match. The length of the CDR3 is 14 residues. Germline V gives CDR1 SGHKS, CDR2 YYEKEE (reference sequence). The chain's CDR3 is CASSLGTGFEKLFF. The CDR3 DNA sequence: TGTGCCAGCAGCTTGGGGACAGGTTTTGAAAAACTGTTTTTT.

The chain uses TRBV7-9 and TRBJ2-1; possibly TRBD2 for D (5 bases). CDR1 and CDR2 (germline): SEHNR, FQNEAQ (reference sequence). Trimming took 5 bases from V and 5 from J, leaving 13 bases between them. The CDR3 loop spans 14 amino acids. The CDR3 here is CASSPLPGNNEQFF. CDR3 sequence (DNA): TGTGCCAGCAGCCCTCTACCGGGGAACAATGAGCAGTTCTTC.

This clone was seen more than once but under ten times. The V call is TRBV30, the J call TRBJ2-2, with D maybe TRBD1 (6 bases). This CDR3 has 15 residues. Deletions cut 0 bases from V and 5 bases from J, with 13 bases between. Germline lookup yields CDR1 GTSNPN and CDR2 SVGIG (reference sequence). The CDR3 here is CAWSVQGGLTGELFF. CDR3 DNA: TGTGCCTGGAGTGTACAGGGTGGGCTTACCGGGGAGCTGTTTTTT.

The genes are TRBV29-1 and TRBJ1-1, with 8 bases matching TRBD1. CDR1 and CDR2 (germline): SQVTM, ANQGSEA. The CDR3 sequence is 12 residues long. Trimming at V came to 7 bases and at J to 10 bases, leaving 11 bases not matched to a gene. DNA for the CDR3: TGCAGCGCCGGATGGACAGGGTTGGGAGCTTTCTTT. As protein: CSAGWTGLGAFF.

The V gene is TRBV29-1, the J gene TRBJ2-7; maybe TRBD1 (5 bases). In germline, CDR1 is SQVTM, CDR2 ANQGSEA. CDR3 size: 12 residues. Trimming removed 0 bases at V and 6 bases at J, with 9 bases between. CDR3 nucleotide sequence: TGCAGCGTTGAAGAGGGGCGTCGCGAGCAGTACTTC. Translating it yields CSVEEGRREQYF.

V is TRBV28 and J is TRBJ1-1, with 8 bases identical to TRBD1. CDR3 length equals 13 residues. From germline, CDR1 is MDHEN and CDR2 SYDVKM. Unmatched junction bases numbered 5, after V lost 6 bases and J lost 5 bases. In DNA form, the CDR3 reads TGTGCCAGCAGACAGGGGGTGGGGACTGAAGCTTTCTTT. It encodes CASRQGVGTEAFF.

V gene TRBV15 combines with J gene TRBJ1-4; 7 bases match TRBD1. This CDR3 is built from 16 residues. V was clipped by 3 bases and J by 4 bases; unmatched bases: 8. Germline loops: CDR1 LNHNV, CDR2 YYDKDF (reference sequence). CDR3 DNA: TGTGCCACCAGCAGGACGACAGGGCCCTATAATGAAAAACTGTTTTTT. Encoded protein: CATSRTTGPYNEKLFF.

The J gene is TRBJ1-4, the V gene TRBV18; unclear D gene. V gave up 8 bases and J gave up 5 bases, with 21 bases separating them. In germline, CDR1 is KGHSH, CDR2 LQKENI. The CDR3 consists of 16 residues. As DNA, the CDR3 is TGTGCCAGCCCTCCCGTTTATGGAGGACTAAATGAAAAACTGTTTTTT. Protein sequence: CASPPVYGGLNEKLFF.

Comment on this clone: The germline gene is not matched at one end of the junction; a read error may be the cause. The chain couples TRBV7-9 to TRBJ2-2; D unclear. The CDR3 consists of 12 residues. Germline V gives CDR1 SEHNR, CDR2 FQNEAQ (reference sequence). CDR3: CSSSPFTGELFF. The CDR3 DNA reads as TGTTCCAGCAGCCCATTCACCGGGGAGCTGTTTTTT.

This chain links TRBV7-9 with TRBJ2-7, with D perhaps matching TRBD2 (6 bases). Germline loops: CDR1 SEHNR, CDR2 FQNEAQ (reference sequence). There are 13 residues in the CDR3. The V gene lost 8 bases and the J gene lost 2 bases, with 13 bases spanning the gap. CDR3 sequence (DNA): TGTGCCAGCGTCGCGGCGGGGCCCTACGAGCAGTACTTC. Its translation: CASVAAGPYEQYF. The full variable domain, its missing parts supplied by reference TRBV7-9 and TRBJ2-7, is DTGVSQNPRHKITKRGQNVTFRCDPISEHNRLYWYRQTLGQGPEFLTYFQNEAQLEKSRLLSDRFSAERPKGSFSTLEIQRTEQGDSAMYLCASVAAGPYEQYFGPGTRLTVT.

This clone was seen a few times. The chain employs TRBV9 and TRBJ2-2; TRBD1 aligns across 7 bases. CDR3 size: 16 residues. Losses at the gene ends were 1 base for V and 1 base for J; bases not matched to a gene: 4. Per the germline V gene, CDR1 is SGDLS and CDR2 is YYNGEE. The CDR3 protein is CASSVRPGGNTGELFF. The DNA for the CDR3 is TGTGCCAGCAGCGTACGCCCAGGGGGGAACACCGGGGAGCTGTTTTTT. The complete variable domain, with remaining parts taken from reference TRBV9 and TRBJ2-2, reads DSGVTQTPKHLITATGQRVTLRCSPRSGDLSVYWYQQSLDQGLQFLIQYYNGEERAKGNILERFSAQQFPDLHSELNLSSLELGDSALYFCASSVRPGGNTGELFFGEGSRLTVL.

CDR3 nucleotide sequence: TGTGCCAGCAGCGTGGGGACAGGCGGGAACACTGAAGCTTTCTTT. Protein sequence: CASSVGTGGNTEAFF. The chain joins TRBV9 to TRBJ1-1, with 8 bases that match TRBD1. V was pared by 2 bases and J by 1 base, with 4 bases of the junction left unmatched. Germline assignment: CDR1 SGDLS and CDR2 YYNGEE. CDR3 size: 15 residues.

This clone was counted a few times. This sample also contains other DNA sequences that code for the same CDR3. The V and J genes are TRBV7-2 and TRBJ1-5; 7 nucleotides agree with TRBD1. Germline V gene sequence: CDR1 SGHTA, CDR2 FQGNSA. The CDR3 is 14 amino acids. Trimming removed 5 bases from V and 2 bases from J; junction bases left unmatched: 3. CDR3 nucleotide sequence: TGTGCCAGCAGCCCTACAGGGGGCAATCAGCCCCAGCATTTT. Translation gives CASSPTGGNQPQHF.

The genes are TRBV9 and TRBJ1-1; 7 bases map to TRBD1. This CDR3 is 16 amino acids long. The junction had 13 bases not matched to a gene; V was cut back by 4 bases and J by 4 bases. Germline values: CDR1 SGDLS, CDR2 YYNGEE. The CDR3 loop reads CASSHSVRDSGTEAFF. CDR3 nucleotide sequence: TGTGCCAGCAGCCATTCCGTCAGGGACAGCGGCACTGAAGCTTTCTTT.

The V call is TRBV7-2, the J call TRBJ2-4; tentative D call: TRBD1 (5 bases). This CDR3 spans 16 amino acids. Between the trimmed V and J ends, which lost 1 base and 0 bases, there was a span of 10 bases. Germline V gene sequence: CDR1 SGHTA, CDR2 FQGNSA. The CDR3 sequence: CASSLGRAIAKNIQYF. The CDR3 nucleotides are TGTGCCAGCAGCTTAGGCAGGGCTATAGCCAAAAACATTCAGTACTTC.

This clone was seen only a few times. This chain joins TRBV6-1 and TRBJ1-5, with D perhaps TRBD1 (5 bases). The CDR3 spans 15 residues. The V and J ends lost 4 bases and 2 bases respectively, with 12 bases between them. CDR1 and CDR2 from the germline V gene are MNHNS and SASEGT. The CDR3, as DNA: TGTGCCAGCAGTGGCAGGGATTTCGGCAATCAGCCCCAGCATTTT. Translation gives CASSGRDFGNQPQHF.

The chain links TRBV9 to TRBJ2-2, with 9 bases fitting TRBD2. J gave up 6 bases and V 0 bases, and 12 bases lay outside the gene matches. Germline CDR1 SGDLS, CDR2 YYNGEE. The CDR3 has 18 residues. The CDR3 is CASSVVAGGSIRPGELFF. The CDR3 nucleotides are TGTGCCAGCAGCGTAGTTGCGGGAGGGAGTATTCGGCCCGGGGAGCTGTTTTTT.

CDR3 sequence reads: CASSYGQGAFF. The CDR3 coding sequence is TGTGCCAGCAGTTACGGACAGGGAGCTTTCTTT. The genes are TRBV6-5 and TRBJ1-1; 8 nucleotides align to TRBD1. The V and J ends lost 2 bases and 10 bases, in that order; junction bases with no gene match: 0. The CDR3 spans 11 residues. Germline V gene sequence: CDR1 MNHEY, CDR2 SVGAGI.

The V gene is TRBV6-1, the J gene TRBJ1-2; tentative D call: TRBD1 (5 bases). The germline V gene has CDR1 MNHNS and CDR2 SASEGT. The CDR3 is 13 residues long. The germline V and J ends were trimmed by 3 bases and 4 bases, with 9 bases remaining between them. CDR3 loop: CASSEGLLYGYTF. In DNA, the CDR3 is TGTGCCAGCAGTGAGGGACTGCTCTATGGCTACACCTTC.

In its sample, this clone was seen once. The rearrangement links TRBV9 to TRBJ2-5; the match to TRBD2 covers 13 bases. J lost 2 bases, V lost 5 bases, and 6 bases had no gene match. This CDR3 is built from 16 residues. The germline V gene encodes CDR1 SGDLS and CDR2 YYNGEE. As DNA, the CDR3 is TGTGCCAGCAGTCCCCCGGGACTAGCGGGACAAGAGACCCAGTACTTC. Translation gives CASSPPGLAGQETQYF. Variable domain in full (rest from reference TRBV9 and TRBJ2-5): DSGVTQTPKHLITATGQRVTLRCSPRSGDLSVYWYQQSLDQGLQFLIQYYNGEERAKGNILERFSAQQFPDLHSELNLSSLELGDSALYFCASSPPGLAGQETQYFGPGTRLLVL.

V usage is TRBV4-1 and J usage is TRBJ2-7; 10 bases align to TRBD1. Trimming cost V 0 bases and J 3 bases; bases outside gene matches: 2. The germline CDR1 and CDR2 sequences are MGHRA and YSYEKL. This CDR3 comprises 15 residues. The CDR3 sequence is CASSQEGQGLYEQYF. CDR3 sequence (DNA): TGCGCCAGCAGCCAAGAGGGACAGGGGCTCTACGAGCAGTACTTC.

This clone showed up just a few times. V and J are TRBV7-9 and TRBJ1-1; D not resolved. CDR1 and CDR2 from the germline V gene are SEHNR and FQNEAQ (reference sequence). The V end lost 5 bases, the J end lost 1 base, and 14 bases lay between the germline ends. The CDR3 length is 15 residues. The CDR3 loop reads CASSHSGGWNTEAFF. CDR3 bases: TGTGCCAGCAGCCACAGCGGAGGGTGGAACACTGAAGCTTTCTTT.

CDR3 sequence: CASSKDRQAPQPQHF. For the CDR3, the DNA is TGTGCCAGCAGCAAAGACCGACAGGCCCCCCAGCCCCAGCATTTT. This chain links TRBV21-1 with TRBJ1-5; no DNA check was done on the table's D call, TRBD1. TRBV21-1 constitutes a pseudogene. This CDR3 spans 15 amino acids.

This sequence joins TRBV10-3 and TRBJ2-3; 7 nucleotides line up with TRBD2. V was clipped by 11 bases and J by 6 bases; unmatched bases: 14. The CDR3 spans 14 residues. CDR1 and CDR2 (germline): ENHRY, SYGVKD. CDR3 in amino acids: CAAQGGGRTDTQYF. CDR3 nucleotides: TGTGCCGCCCAAGGCGGGGGACGTACCGATACGCAGTATTTT.